This TCR beta chain was recorded in a study of preoperative IRX-2 immunotherapy in early breast cancer. This CDR3 spans 14 amino acids. Trimming took off 4 bases at V and 0 bases at J, with 7 bases between the two ends. Germline V gene lookup returns CDR1 SGHDN and CDR2 FVKESK. Treatment here: preoperative locoregional IRX-2 cytokine immunotherapy. Patients received preoperative, locoregional IRX-2 cytokine immunotherapy in a phase Ib study. Sequenced by immunoSEQ multiplex PCR; TCRdb stores in-frame clones only, minus some. The repertoire holds about 3,300 clones, with 69% as singletons. The chain combines TRBV14 with TRBJ1-3; no firm D call. The source is a human donor with breast cancer. Specimen: tumor tissue, collected before IRX-2 immunotherapy. The CDR3 DNA sequence: TGTGCCAGCAGCCGAAGTTACTCTGGAAACACCATATATTTT. It specifies CASSRSYSGNTIYF.